The rows below give T cell receptor beta chains drawn from one sample of a study of blood T cell repertoires in COVID-19. Clones were sequenced by immunoSEQ multiplex PCR, and TCRdb holds only the in-frame ones, with some missing. The sample holds approximately 20,000 clones, roughly 91% seen once. Specimen: peripheral blood. The receptors come from a human donor in a cohort sampled during active COVID-19. Both conserved end residues are part of each CDR3. The D gene is left open where the match is weak. Only some rows state a clone size, as once, few, many or a class for expanded clones.

size	D	V	J	CDR3	DNA
NA	NA	TRBV2	TRBJ1-2	CASSEGGRGYGYTF	TGTGCCAGCAGTGAAGGGGGCAGGGGCTATGGCTACACCTTC
NA	NA	TRBV10-2	TRBJ1-6	CASRSTGGNSPLHF	TGCGCCAGCCGATCGACAGGCGGAAATTCACCCCTCCACTTT
NA	NA	TRBV24-1	TRBJ2-1	CATSDFKRGQHYNEQFF	TGTGCCACCAGTGATTTCAAAAGAGGACAGCACTACAATGAGCAGTTCTTC
NA	NA	TRBV5-1	TRBJ1-2	CASSSGGGVREEDGYTF	TGCGCCAGCAGCTCGGGGGGAGGTGTCAGGGAAGAAGATGGCTACACCTTC
NA	NA	TRBV3-1/TRBV3-2	TRBJ1-1	CASSQSTLRGAFF	TGTGCCAGCAGCCAATCGACACTTCGGGGAGCTTTCTTT
NA	NA	TRBV7-8	TRBJ1-3	CASSLSWGEGNTIYF	TGTGCCAGCAGCTTAAGTTGGGGAGAAGGAAACACCATATATTTT
NA	NA	TRBV20-1	TRBJ1-1	CSARDLEAFF	TGCAGTGCTAGAGACCTTGAAGCTTTCTTT
once	NA	TRBV14	TRBJ1-2	CASSQGTGPYGYTF	TGTGCCAGCAGCCAGGGAACAGGGCCTTATGGCTACACCTTC
NA	TRBD1	TRBV14	TRBJ2-7	CASSEPGQGYEQYF	TGTGCCAGCAGCGAACCGGGACAGGGCTACGAGCAGTACTTC
NA	TRBD1	TRBV6-2/TRBV6-3	TRBJ1-5	CASSSAGGVQPQHF	TGTGCCAGCAGTTCGGCAGGGGGCGTGCAGCCCCAGCATTTT
NA	TRBD1	TRBV29-1	TRBJ2-5	CSVPGQGAWETQYF	TGCAGCGTTCCGGGACAGGGGGCATGGGAGACCCAGTACTTC
NA	NA	TRBV9	TRBJ1-2	CASSVSLDSQGGYTF	TGTGCCAGCAGCGTCAGCTTGGACAGTCAAGGGGGCTACACCTTC
NA	NA	TRBV19	TRBJ2-3	CASSIGGLTTDTQYF	TGTGCCAGTAGTATAGGGGGACTGACCACAGATACGCAGTATTTT
NA	TRBD1	TRBV24-1	TRBJ2-3	CATSDSGTGNTDTQYF	TGTGCCACCAGTGACTCAGGGACAGGGAACACAGATACGCAGTATTTT